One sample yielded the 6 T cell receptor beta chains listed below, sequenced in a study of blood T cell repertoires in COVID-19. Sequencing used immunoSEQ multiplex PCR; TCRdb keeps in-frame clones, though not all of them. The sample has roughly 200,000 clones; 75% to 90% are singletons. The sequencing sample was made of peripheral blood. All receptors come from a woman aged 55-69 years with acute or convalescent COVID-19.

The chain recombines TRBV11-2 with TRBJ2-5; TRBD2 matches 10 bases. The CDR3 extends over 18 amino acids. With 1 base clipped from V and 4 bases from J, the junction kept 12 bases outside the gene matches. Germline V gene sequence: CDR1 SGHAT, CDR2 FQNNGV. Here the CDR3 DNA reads TGTGCCAGCAGCTTAGGAGTGGGGGTAGCGGGAGGAGTAGAGACCCAGTACTTC. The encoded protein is CASSLGVGVAGGVETQYF.

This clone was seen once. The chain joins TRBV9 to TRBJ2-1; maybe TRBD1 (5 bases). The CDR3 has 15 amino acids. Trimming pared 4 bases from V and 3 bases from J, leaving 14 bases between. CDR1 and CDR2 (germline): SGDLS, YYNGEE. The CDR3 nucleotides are TGTGCCAGCAGCCCACCGACAGAATTCTACAATGAGCAGTTCTTC. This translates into CASSPPTEFYNEQFF.

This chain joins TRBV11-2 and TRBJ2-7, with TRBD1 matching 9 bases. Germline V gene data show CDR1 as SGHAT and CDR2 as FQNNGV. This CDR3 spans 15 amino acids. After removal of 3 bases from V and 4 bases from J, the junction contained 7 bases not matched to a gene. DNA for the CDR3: TGTGCCAGCAGCTTCGGGACAGGGATGGGTTACGAGCAGTACTTC. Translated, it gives CASSFGTGMGYEQYF.

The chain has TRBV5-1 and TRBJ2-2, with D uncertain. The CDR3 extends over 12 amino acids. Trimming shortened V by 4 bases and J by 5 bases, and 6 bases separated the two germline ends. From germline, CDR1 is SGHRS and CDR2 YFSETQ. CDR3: CASSPRTGELFF. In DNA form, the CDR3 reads TGCGCCAGCAGCCCGAGGACCGGGGAGCTGTTTTTT.

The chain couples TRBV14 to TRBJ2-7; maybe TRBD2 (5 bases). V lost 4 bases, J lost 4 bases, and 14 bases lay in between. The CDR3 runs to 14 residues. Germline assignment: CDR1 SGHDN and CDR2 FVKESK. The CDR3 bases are TGTGCCAGCAGCCCCCGCGGGCAGCTGTACGAGCAGTACTTC. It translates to CASSPRGQLYEQYF.

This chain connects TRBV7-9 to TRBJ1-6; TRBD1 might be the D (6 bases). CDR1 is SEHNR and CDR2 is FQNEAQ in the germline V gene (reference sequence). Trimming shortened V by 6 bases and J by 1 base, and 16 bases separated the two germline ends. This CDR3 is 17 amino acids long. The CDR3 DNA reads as TGTGCCAGCAGTTTACAGGGCCCTCGATCCTATAATTCACCCCTCCACTTT. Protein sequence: CASSLQGPRSYNSPLHF.